A selection of T cell receptor beta chains follows, all from one sample in a study of blood T cell repertoires in COVID-19. TCRdb keeps only in-frame clones here, not all; method: immunoSEQ multiplex PCR. The sample has tens of thousands of clones, around 80% seen once. The sequencing input was peripheral blood. Receptors originate from a man between 65 and 79 years old with acute or convalescent COVID-19. CDR3s include the opening cysteine and the closing phenylalanine or tryptophan. The D gene is left open where the match is weak. Clone size appears in some rows only: once, few, many, or a class for an expanded clone.

J,size,D,V,CDR3
TRBJ1-4,.,.,TRBV2,CASSADRSTNEKLFF
TRBJ2-3,.,TRBD2,TRBV2,CASSEALTSGVDTQYF
TRBJ1-6,.,.,TRBV28,CASNKWGQGSPLHF
TRBJ1-1,.,TRBD1,TRBV3-1/TRBV3-2,CASSQQGGAFF
TRBJ1-2,once,TRBD1,TRBV2,CASSPGQGDGYTF
TRBJ1-1,once,.,TRBV2,CASSVESTGTEAFF
TRBJ2-1,.,.,TRBV3-1/TRBV3-2,CASSQVPSAYEQFF
TRBJ2-7,.,TRBD2,TRBV2,CASTLARNGEQYF
TRBJ2-3,.,TRBD1,TRBV7-6,CASSSTGGGDTQYF
TRBJ2-7,.,TRBD2,TRBV6-2/TRBV6-3,CASSYPTSGGQYEQYF
TRBJ1-1,.,.,TRBV6-5,CASSLPTRNTEAFF
TRBJ1-5,.,.,TRBV28,CASSFSAQPQHF
TRBJ1-2,.,.,TRBV27,CASSSLVRGRGGYGYTF
TRBJ1-5,.,TRBD1,TRBV7-2,CASSLDRVGQPQHF
TRBJ1-5,.,.,TRBV2,CASSEWGGSNQPQHF
TRBJ1-5,many,TRBD1,TRBV7-9,CASSLVQLTGSNQPQHF
TRBJ1-4,.,.,TRBV5-6,CASSFTLLGGADEKLFF
TRBJ2-2,.,.,TRBV10-3,CAIRERQDTGELFF